This T cell receptor (beta chain) originates from a study of cytomegalovirus exposure and HLA in healthy donors. Sequencing used immunoSEQ multiplex PCR; TCRdb keeps in-frame clones, though not all of them. The data contain roughly 220,000 clones, 75% to 90% of them singletons. Losses at the gene ends were 5 bases for V and 0 bases for J; bases not matched to a gene: 6. The CDR3 has 17 residues. Germline loops: CDR1 MRHNA, CDR2 SNTAGT. This receptor was taken from a woman between 25 and 40 years old in good health and CMV-seropositive. The J gene is TRBJ2-6, the V gene TRBV6-4, with 8 positions matching TRBD1. What was sequenced was PBMCs. The chain's CDR3 is CASSSGTGGSGANVLTF. CDR3 bases: TGTGCCAGCAGTTCCGGGACAGGTGGCTCTGGGGCCAACGTCCTGACTTTC.